Presented here are 30 T cell receptor beta chains from one specimen sequenced in a study of Ad26.COV2.S vaccination and SARS-CoV-2 variants (dated by TCRdb to 2020 to 2022). The library was built by means of the immunoSEQ multiplex PCR assay. TCRdb holds this immuneACCESS table with in-frame rearrangements only. Some clones are missing; in checked studies, unresolved V genes explain under half, and the rest has no known cause. A total of hundreds of thousands of clones appear in this sample, 89% of them only once. The ten biggest clones cover approximately 1.5% of the sample. The sample's treatment or condition label is to be understood as: around 19 received Ad26.COV2.S at low or high dose, single or two shots; 5 received placebo; per-sample allocation not given. For vaccine and placebo recipients, repertoires were sequenced using samples collected on day 63 after the first injection. The sequencing used peripheral blood, collected in a trial of Ad26.COV2.S vaccine versus placebo. Receptor source: a person aged 18 to 59 who received the Ad26.COV2.S COVID-19 vaccine or a placebo.

This clone was recorded once. V and J are TRBV2 and TRBJ2-7; 14 bases are a match to TRBD2. V shed 8 bases, J shed 6 bases, and the junction held 6 bases outside the gene matches. In germline, CDR1 is SNHLY, CDR2 FYNNEI. This CDR3 region has 14 residues. The CDR3 coding sequence is TGTGCCAGCCGGGGACTAGCGGGGGACTCCGAGCAGTACTTC. It yields the protein CASRGLAGDSEQYF.

V gene TRBV29-1 combines with J gene TRBJ1-3, with TRBD1 as a possible D gene (6 bases). V shed 6 bases and J shed 1 base, with 13 bases lying between them. This CDR3 region has 14 residues. CDR1 and CDR2 from the germline V gene are SQVTM and ANQGSEA. The CDR3 sequence: CSVGIGGSGNTIYF. CDR3 DNA sequence: TGCAGCGTGGGGATAGGGGGGTCTGGAAACACCATATATTTT.

The chain uses TRBV2 and TRBJ2-1; D remains unclear. The CDR3 extends over 11 amino acids. V was pared by 5 bases and J by 7 bases, with 6 bases between. Germline V gives CDR1 SNHLY, CDR2 FYNNEI. The CDR3 DNA reads as TGTGCCAGCAGTCCTATGAATGAGCAGTTCTTC. Residues: CASSPMNEQFF. Full variable domain (outside the CDR3, taken from reference TRBV2 and TRBJ2-1): EPEVTQTPSHQVTQMGQEVILRCVPISNHLYFYWYRQILGQKVEFLVSFYNNEISEKSEIFDDQFSVERPDGSNFTLKIRSTKLEDSAMYFCASSPMNEQFFGPGTRLTVL.

The J gene is TRBJ1-1, the V gene TRBV9, with unresolved D. V was pared by 0 bases and J by 1 base, with 4 bases between. The CDR3 loop spans 13 amino acids. Germline assignment: CDR1 SGDLS and CDR2 YYNGEE. For the CDR3, the DNA is TGTGCCAGCAGCGTAGCAGAGAACACTGAAGCTTTCTTT. Residues: CASSVAENTEAFF.

Of note for this clone: The same CDR3 also results from other DNA sequences found in this sample. The V call is TRBV7-9, the J call TRBJ1-1, with D unclear. Germline CDR1 reads SEHNR; CDR2 reads FQNEAQ (reference sequence). The CDR3 has 13 residues. Trimming stripped 1 base from V and 0 bases from J, with 3 bases between. CDR3 coding DNA: TGTGCCAGCAGCTTAGTGGTGAACACTGAAGCTTTCTTT. This translates into CASSLVVNTEAFF.

The chain is built from TRBV4-1 and TRBJ1-4; weak D call: TRBD1 (5 bases). V was shortened by 2 bases and J by 6 bases, with 16 bases between the two germline ends. The CDR3 runs 16 residues. Germline values: CDR1 MGHRA, CDR2 YSYEKL. CDR3 in DNA: TGCGCCAGCAGCCAAAACTGGGGGGTCCCGGATGAAAAACTGTTTTTT. It is translated as CASSQNWGVPDEKLFF.

The chain is built from TRBV27 and TRBJ2-3; D call uncertain. Trimming left V 4 bases short and J 4 bases short, with 15 bases between. This CDR3 has 15 amino acids. CDR1 is MNHEY and CDR2 is SMNVEV in the germline V gene (reference sequence). The CDR3 spells CASSYKVLGPDTQYF. Here the CDR3 DNA reads TGTGCCAGCAGTTATAAAGTTCTGGGCCCAGATACGCAGTATTTT.

The DNA of the CDR3 is TGTGCCAGCAGTGCCATGGGTACGAATGAGCAGTTCTTC. This sequence encodes CASSAMGTNEQFF. The J gene is TRBJ2-1, the V gene TRBV7-8; no firm D call. Germline CDR1 and CDR2: SGHVS and FQNEAQ. The V gene lost 6 bases and the J gene lost 7 bases, with 13 bases spanning the gap. This CDR3 contains 13 residues.

This chain joins TRBV7-9 and TRBJ2-3, with 7 bases fitting TRBD2. Trimming removed 5 bases from V and 5 bases from J; junction bases left unmatched: 4. The CDR3 is made up of 13 amino acids. Looked up from germline, CDR1 is SEHNR and CDR2 is FQNEAQ (reference sequence). CDR3 loop: CASSQTSEDTQYF. The CDR3 DNA is TGTGCCAGCAGCCAAACTAGCGAAGATACGCAGTATTTT.

The chain combines TRBV7-9 with TRBJ1-2, with TRBD1 matching 8 bases. CDR1 and CDR2 from the germline V gene are SEHNR and FQNEAQ (reference sequence). The V gene end was trimmed by 5 bases and the J gene end by 3 bases; junction bases not matched to a gene: 8. CDR3 length: 15 amino acids. The CDR3 DNA sequence: TGTGCCAGCAGCCCCAGGGGGCTTACTGACTATGGCTACACCTTC. Its protein product is CASSPRGLTDYGYTF.

The chain links TRBV11-3 to TRBJ2-1, with D possibly TRBD1 on 6 matching bases. The CDR3 has 15 amino acids. The V and J ends lost 5 bases and 0 bases respectively, with 11 bases between them. Looked up from germline, CDR1 is SGHNT and CDR2 is YENEEA. CDR3 in amino acids: CASSPGQRSYNEQFF. The CDR3 DNA reads TGTGCCAGCAGCCCGGGACAACGCTCCTACAATGAGCAGTTCTTC.

V is TRBV6-5 and J is TRBJ1-6; D not certain. The V gene lost 6 bases and the J gene lost 9 bases, with 9 bases spanning the gap. Looked up from germline, CDR1 is MNHEY and CDR2 is SVGAGI. The CDR3 loop spans 12 amino acids. CDR3 protein: CASRPLGSPLHF. The CDR3 DNA reads as TGTGCCAGCAGACCCCTGGGTTCACCCCTCCACTTT.

This clone was seen a single time. The chain has TRBV19 and TRBJ2-1; 7 positions match TRBD2. This CDR3 spans 18 amino acids. Trimming at V came to 0 bases and at J to 9 bases, leaving 17 bases not matched to a gene. Germline assignment: CDR1 LNHDA and CDR2 SQIVND (reference sequence). The CDR3 DNA sequence: TGTGCCAGTAGTATAGATCCCCCTCTCGCGGGAGAGGGCGGTGAGCAGTTCTTC. It encodes CASSIDPPLAGEGGEQFF.

The CDR3 sequence: CASGQGGGYTF. In nucleotides, the CDR3 is TGTGCCAGCGGACAGGGCGGTGGCTACACCTTC. The V and J genes are TRBV27 and TRBJ1-2, with 8 bases fitting TRBD1. The length of the CDR3 is 11 residues. Germline V gives CDR1 MNHEY, CDR2 SMNVEV (reference sequence). V shed 8 bases, J shed 7 bases, and the junction held 3 bases outside the gene matches.

The CDR3 protein is CSVEGGGPSYEQYF. CDR3 nucleotide sequence: TGCAGCGTTGAGGGGGGAGGGCCCTCCTACGAGCAGTACTTC. This rearrangement joins TRBV29-1 to TRBJ2-7, with 7 bases aligning to TRBD2. V shed 3 bases and J 0 bases; nucleotides not matched to a gene: 5. CDR3 size: 14 residues. Germline CDR1 reads SQVTM; CDR2 reads ANQGSEA.

The J gene is TRBJ2-5, the V gene TRBV27, with 7 nucleotides matching TRBD2. The CDR3 totals 15 residues. CDR1 is MNHEY and CDR2 is SMNVEV in the germline V gene (reference sequence). V gave up 8 bases and J gave up 4 bases; unmatched junction bases: 13. Here the CDR3 reads CASQPVGGWIETQYF. The CDR3 nucleotides read TGTGCCAGCCAGCCGGTGGGAGGGTGGATAGAGACCCAGTACTTC.

The CDR3 DNA reads TGTGCCAGCAGTTACCTAGGACAGGGGGATGAAAAACTGTTTTTT. Its translation: CASSYLGQGDEKLFF. This chain links TRBV6-5 with TRBJ1-4, with 10 nucleotides matching TRBD1. Trimming cost V 2 bases and J 6 bases; bases outside gene matches: 3. The CDR3 covers 15 residues. Germline V CDR1 and CDR2: MNHEY, SVGAGI.

The gene calls are TRBV6-5 and TRBJ2-1; D possibly uses TRBD1 or TRBD2 (6 bases each). The CDR3 runs 15 residues. Trimming left V 6 bases short and J 4 bases short, with 16 bases between. Germline V gene lookup returns CDR1 MNHEY and CDR2 SVGAGI. As DNA, the CDR3 is TGTGCCAGCAGCCAATCCGGGGGCTCTTACAATGAGCAGTTCTTC. Amino acids: CASSQSGGSYNEQFF.

The chain has TRBV10-3 and TRBJ1-2; D gene unclear. CDR1 ENHRY and CDR2 SYGVKD come from the germline V gene. V lost 2 bases and J lost 4, with 8 bases in between. The CDR3 is 13 amino acids. CDR3 in amino acids: CAISENGGYGYTF. CDR3 nucleotide sequence: TGTGCCATCAGTGAGAACGGAGGCTATGGCTACACCTTC.

The chain recombines TRBV30 with TRBJ1-4; the D is unclear. The germline V gene has CDR1 GTSNPN and CDR2 SVGIG (reference sequence). The CDR3 spans 12 residues. V dropped 2 bases and J dropped 4 bases, with 5 bases sitting between them. The CDR3, as DNA: TGTGCCTGGAGTCCTTTTAATGAAAAACTGTTTTTT. This sequence encodes CAWSPFNEKLFF.

The chain links TRBV18 to TRBJ2-1, with D possibly called TRBD1 or TRBD2 (5 bases each). Germline V CDR1 and CDR2: KGHSH, LQKENI. CDR3 length: 13 residues. V lost 4 bases and J lost 5, with 9 bases in between. The CDR3 sequence: CASSRQGDNEQFF. The CDR3 DNA reads TGTGCCAGCTCACGGCAGGGAGACAATGAGCAGTTCTTC. Complete variable domain (other parts from reference TRBV18 and TRBJ2-1): NAGVMQNPRHLVRRRGQEARLRCSPMKGHSHVYWYRQLPEEGLKFMVYLQKENIIDESGMPKERFSAEFPKEGPSILRIQQVVRGDSAAYFCASSRQGDNEQFFGPGTRLTVL.

This rearrangement joins TRBV27 to TRBJ2-5, with TRBD2 identical over 9 bases. Germline CDR1 and CDR2: MNHEY and SMNVEV (reference sequence). V lost 2 bases to trimming and J lost 7 bases; unmatched junction nucleotides: 14. The CDR3 contains 17 residues. Written as DNA, the CDR3 is TGTGCCAGCAGTTTAGGGGTAGTTAGCGGGGGACTGGGGACCCAGTACTTC. Its translation is CASSLGVVSGGLGTQYF.

The rearrangement joins TRBV7-2 to TRBJ1-2; D call uncertain. The CDR3 spans 13 residues. V was pared by 2 bases and J by 3 bases, with 7 bases between. Germline-derived CDR1 and CDR2 are SGHTA and FQGNSA. As DNA, the CDR3 is TGTGCCAGCAGCTTATCCGGGGACTATGGCTACACCTTC. Amino acids: CASSLSGDYGYTF.

This chain uses TRBV11-2 with TRBJ2-1; D remains unclear. CDR3 length: 12 amino acids. V was clipped by 1 base and J by 7 bases, with 5 bases between them. CDR1 and CDR2 (germline): SGHAT, FQNNGV. CDR3 protein: CASSLGWNEQFF. Here the CDR3 DNA reads TGTGCCAGCAGCTTAGGTTGGAATGAGCAGTTCTTC.

This clone was seen just once. The rearrangement links TRBV18 to TRBJ2-7; 9 positions match TRBD1. The germline V gene encodes CDR1 KGHSH and CDR2 LQKENI. The CDR3 totals 15 residues. The trim removed 5 bases at V and 4 bases at J, leaving 9 bases unmatched. DNA of the CDR3: TGTGCCAGCTCATCCCAGGGACAGGGTCCGTACGAGCAGTACTTC. Amino acids: CASSSQGQGPYEQYF.

This clone was observed a single time. V and J are TRBV7-2 and TRBJ1-2; no clear D gene. Trimming took 3 bases from V and 0 from J, leaving 8 bases between them. Germline V gene sequence: CDR1 SGHTA, CDR2 FQGNSA. This CDR3 region has 14 residues. CDR3 amino acids: CASSLVQPNYGYTF. In DNA form, the CDR3 reads TGTGCCAGCAGCTTGGTCCAGCCTAACTATGGCTACACCTTC. Using reference TRBV7-2 and TRBJ1-2 for the parts outside the CDR3, the full variable domain is GAGVSQSPSNKVTEKGKDVELRCDPISGHTALYWYRQSLGQGLEFLIYFQGNSAPDKSGLPSDRFSAERTGGSVSTLTIQRTQQEDSAVYLCASSLVQPNYGYTFGSGTRLTVV.

A few counts support this clone. The chain couples TRBV5-1 to TRBJ1-3; D is unresolved. V was clipped by 0 bases and J by 3 bases, with 4 bases between them. Germline V CDR1 and CDR2: SGHRS, YFSETQ. This CDR3 contains 13 residues. CDR3 sequence: CASSLDGGNTIYF. The CDR3 DNA sequence: TGCGCCAGCAGCTTGGATGGTGGAAACACCATATATTTT. Full variable domain (rest looked up from reference TRBV5-1 and TRBJ1-3): KAGVTQTPRYLIKTRGQQVTLSCSPISGHRSVSWYQQTPGQGLQFLFEYFSETQRNKGNFPGRFSGRQFSNSRSEMNVSTLELGDSALYLCASSLDGGNTIYFGEGSWLTVV.

This clone came up once. This sequence joins TRBV18 and TRBJ2-1; a weak D match, TRBD2 (6 bases). Germline CDR1 KGHSH, CDR2 LQKENI. The CDR3 runs to 16 residues. The V end was cut by 3 bases, the J end by 0 bases, with 12 bases between. CDR3 sequence: CASSPGGSSSYNEQFF. CDR3 in DNA: TGTGCCAGCTCACCCGGGGGATCGAGCTCCTACAATGAGCAGTTCTTC.

This rearrangement joins TRBV5-1 to TRBJ2-7; 8 bases agree with TRBD2. In germline, CDR1 is SGHRS, CDR2 YFSETQ. CDR3 length equals 13 residues. Unmatched junction bases numbered 1, after V lost 1 base and J lost 4 bases. CDR3 amino acids: CASSLSGGYEQYF. CDR3 DNA: TGCGCCAGCAGCTTGTCGGGAGGGTACGAGCAGTACTTC.

This clone has more than one count but fewer than ten. The rearrangement joins TRBV27 to TRBJ2-7, with 12 bases lining up with TRBD2. Germline CDR1 and CDR2: MNHEY and SMNVEV (reference sequence). V shed 6 bases and J 7 bases; nucleotides not matched to a gene: 4. This CDR3 has 13 amino acids. The CDR3 DNA is TGTGCCAGCAGACCTAGCGGGAGGGGAGAGCAGTACTTC. This codes for CASRPSGRGEQYF.